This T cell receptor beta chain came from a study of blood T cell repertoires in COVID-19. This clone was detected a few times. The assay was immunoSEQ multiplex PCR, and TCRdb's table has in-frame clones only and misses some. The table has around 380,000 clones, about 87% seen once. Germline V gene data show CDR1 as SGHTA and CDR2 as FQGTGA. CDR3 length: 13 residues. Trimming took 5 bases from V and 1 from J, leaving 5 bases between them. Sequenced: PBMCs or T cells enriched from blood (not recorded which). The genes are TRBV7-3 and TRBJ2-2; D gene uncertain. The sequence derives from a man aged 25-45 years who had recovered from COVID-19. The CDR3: CASSQLNTGELFF. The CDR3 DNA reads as TGTGCCAGCAGCCAATTGAACACCGGGGAGCTGTTTTTT.